The 26 T cell receptor beta chains given below trace back to one sample, sequenced in a study of T cells after yellow fever vaccination. TCRdb processed the 5' RACE reads anew with MiXCR; each CDR3 protein has one entry. This sample yields approximately 160,000 distinct CDR3 sequences, of which around 8.5% are seen a single time; roughly a third belongs to the top ten. Sequencing used CD8+ T cells sorted from PBMCs, obtained 45 days after the yellow fever booster vaccination. All receptors derive from a man younger than 35 who received the YFV17D yellow fever vaccine.

This chain links TRBV5-6 with TRBJ1-6, with 9 bases lining up with TRBD1. CDR1 and CDR2 from the germline V gene are SGHDT and YYEEEE. Trimming at V came to 2 bases and at J to 12 bases, leaving 15 bases not matched to a gene. This CDR3 contains 17 residues. The CDR3 reads CASSLLPGQGAGRPLHF. The CDR3 DNA is TGTGCCAGCAGCTTATTACCGGGACAGGGTGCTGGACGACCCCTCCACTTT.

This chain connects TRBV15 to TRBJ2-2; no clear D. The germline V gene has CDR1 LNHNV and CDR2 YYDKDF (reference sequence). Deletions cut 1 base from V and 1 base from J, with 10 bases between. This CDR3 region has 16 residues. CDR3 residues: CATSRGRFMNTGELFF. The CDR3 DNA reads as TGTGCCACCAGCAGAGGAAGATTTATGAACACCGGGGAGCTGTTTTTT.

V usage is TRBV7-6 and J usage is TRBJ2-1; weak D call: TRBD2 (5 bases). Trimming took 5 bases from V and 13 from J, leaving 15 bases between them. Germline values: CDR1 SGHVS, CDR2 FNYEAQ. The CDR3 extends over 12 amino acids. CDR3 loop: CASSAGSLGQFF. CDR3 nucleotides: TGTGCCAGCAGCGCGGGCTCCCTCGGACAGTTCTTC.

V and J are TRBV12-3 or TRBV12-4 and TRBJ2-7, with D maybe TRBD1 (6 bases). This CDR3 comprises 13 residues. Trimming removed 3 bases from V and 6 bases from J, with 12 bases in between. In nucleotides, the CDR3 is TGTGCCAGCAGTTTGCGGACAGACGTCGAGCAGTACTTC. As protein: CASSLRTDVEQYF.

The V gene is TRBV6-2 or TRBV6-3, the J gene TRBJ2-2; 7 nucleotides align to TRBD1. Germline V lookup: CDR1 MNHEY, CDR2 SVGEGT. The CDR3 consists of 13 residues. V trimming: 9 bases; J trimming: 3 bases; junction bases outside the gene matches: 4. The CDR3 DNA sequence: TGTGCCAGTAGGACAGGATACACCGGGGAGCTGTTTTTT. This translates into CASRTGYTGELFF.

The chain combines TRBV7-8 with TRBJ2-7, with 9 bases fitting TRBD1. Germline assignment: CDR1 SGHVS and CDR2 FQNEAQ. The ends lost 5 bases at V and 1 base at J; junction bases unmatched: 12. The CDR3 covers 17 residues. The CDR3 DNA reads as TGTGCCAGCAGCCCCCGGACAGGGGTCGGAATTTCCTACGAGCAGTACTTC. It encodes CASSPRTGVGISYEQYF.

The CDR3 DNA is TGCGCCAGCAGCCAAGAGGCACTCATGAACACTGAAGCTTTCTTT. Translated: CASSQEALMNTEAFF. V usage is TRBV4-3 and J usage is TRBJ1-1; D is uncertain. The germline V gene encodes CDR1 LGHNA and CDR2 YSLEER. V was shortened by 0 bases and J by 0 bases, with 8 bases between the two germline ends. The CDR3 spans 15 residues.

V gene TRBV11-3 combines with J gene TRBJ2-7, with 7 bases aligning to TRBD1. V lost 5 bases and J lost 9; bases outside the gene matches: 10. The CDR3 sequence is 13 residues long. Germline CDR1 reads SGHNT; CDR2 reads YENEEA. DNA of the CDR3: TGTGCCAGCAGCAACAGGGGTTCGGCTGTGCAGTACTTC. Translating gives CASSNRGSAVQYF.

In this sample, this clonotype turned up many times. This chain connects TRBV28 to TRBJ2-5, with D tentatively TRBD2 (5 bases). The V end was cut by 5 bases, the J end by 10 bases, with 14 bases between. This CDR3 comprises 12 residues. CDR1 is MDHEN and CDR2 is SYDVKM in the germline V gene. The CDR3 is CASSPSGPHQYF. The CDR3 bases are TGTGCCAGCAGTCCGAGCGGACCACACCAGTACTTC.

This clonotype was counted a few times. At one end the junction does not follow the germline gene, possibly because of a read error. The V call is TRBV12-3 or TRBV12-4, the J call TRBJ2-3, with a possible D match to TRBD1 (6 bases). The CDR3 covers 15 residues. Here the CDR3 DNA reads TGTGCCATCCTCCCGGGACACTCCGGCACGGATACGCAGTATTTT. It specifies CAILPGHSGTDTQYF.

The V gene is TRBV10-3, the J gene TRBJ2-3; the D gene is possibly TRBD1 (6 bases). Germline V gives CDR1 ENHRY, CDR2 SYGVKD. Trimming left V 2 bases short and J 7 bases short, with 13 bases between. The CDR3 contains 14 residues. Here the CDR3 reads CAISEGGPRHTQYF. The CDR3 DNA sequence: TGTGCCATCAGTGAGGGGGGCCCCCGGCATACGCAGTATTTT.

This clonotype was counted only a few times. The V call is TRBV4-1, the J call TRBJ1-4; 7 nucleotides match TRBD1. In germline, CDR1 is MGHRA, CDR2 YSYEKL. Germline trimming cut 0 bases from V and 6 bases from J; bases unmatched to any gene: 4. The CDR3 is 15 residues long. DNA for the CDR3: TGCGCCAGCAGCCAAGATGAGGGGGCAGATGAAAAACTGTTTTTT. The encoded protein is CASSQDEGADEKLFF.

This clonotype occurred a few times. This chain joins TRBV3-2 and TRBJ1-5; the D call of TRBD1 is as the table states it, not checked on the DNA. TRBV3-2 is recorded as a pseudogene. The CDR3 totals 18 residues. Here the CDR3 reads CASSQVLDRGNSNQPQHF. In nucleotides, the CDR3 is TGTGCCAGCAGCCAAGTTTTGGACAGGGGCAATAGCAATCAGCCCCAGCATTTT.

V usage is TRBV12-3 or TRBV12-4 and J usage is TRBJ1-2; 7 positions match TRBD1. J lost 7 bases, V lost 4 bases, and 9 bases had no gene match. The CDR3 length is 14 residues. As DNA, the CDR3 is TGTGCCAGCAGTTCGATAAACAGGGGAAGTGGCTACACCTTC. Translation gives CASSSINRGSGYTF.

The chain carries TRBV20-1 and TRBJ1-2; D unclear. Germline V gene sequence: CDR1 DFQATT, CDR2 SNEGSKA (reference sequence). CDR3 size: 13 residues. The ends were cut back, 5 bases at V and 3 bases at J, with 13 bases in the middle. CDR3 loop: CSARPNLDYGYTF. The DNA for the CDR3 is TGCAGTGCTCGCCCCAACCTAGACTATGGCTACACCTTC.

The V gene is TRBV11-2, the J gene TRBJ1-2; no clear D gene. Trimming stripped 4 bases from V and 4 bases from J, with 16 bases between. The CDR3 covers 15 residues. The V gene's germline CDR1 is SGHAT and CDR2 FQNNGV. The CDR3 DNA sequence: TGTGCCAGCAGCTATCCTGTTGGGTCTGCCTATGGCTACACCTTC. Its translation: CASSYPVGSAYGYTF. The full variable domain, in which reference TRBV11-2 and TRBJ1-2 provide the parts outside the CDR3, is EAGVAQSPRYKIIEKRQSVAFWCNPISGHATLYWYQQILGQGPKLLIQFQNNGVVDDSQLPKDRFSAERLKGVDSTLKIQPAKLEDSAVYLCASSYPVGSAYGYTFGSGTRLTVV.

This clonotype has just a few counts. The rearrangement uses TRBV5-5 and TRBJ2-3; TRBD1 is a possible D gene (7 bases). Germline CDR1 is SGHKS and CDR2 is YYEKEE (reference sequence). The CDR3 has 14 residues. V was trimmed by 6 bases and J by 4 bases, leaving 15 bases between them. The CDR3 is CASIRQGGPDTQYF. The CDR3 DNA follows: TGTGCCAGCATCAGACAGGGAGGCCCAGATACGCAGTATTTT.

This clonotype was observed at least ten times. CDR3 nucleotides: TGCAGTGTGACCGACCCGGGACTAGCGGGGGTGGTGACAGATACGCAGTATTTT. Translated, it gives CSVTDPGLAGVVTDTQYF. V gene TRBV20-1 combines with J gene TRBJ2-3, with 14 bases matching TRBD2. In germline, CDR1 is DFQATT, CDR2 SNEGSKA (reference sequence). The CDR3 is 18 amino acids. After removal of 7 bases from V and 3 bases from J, the junction contained 15 bases not matched to a gene.

This chain connects TRBV27 to TRBJ1-5, with unresolved D. Germline loops: CDR1 MNHEY, CDR2 SMNVEV (reference sequence). V lost 7 bases to trimming and J lost 11 bases, with 18 bases between them. The CDR3 has 13 residues. The CDR3 nucleotides are TGTGCCAGCAACCCCGCCGGCGCTGAGGCCCAGCATTTT. Protein product: CASNPAGAEAQHF.

The genes are TRBV7-9 and TRBJ2-7, with D maybe TRBD1 (6 bases). V shed 1 base and J shed 0 bases, with 10 bases lying between them. This CDR3 region has 15 residues. Looked up from germline, CDR1 is SEHNR and CDR2 is FQNEAQ (reference sequence). CDR3 loop: CASSLETDSSYEQYV. Written as DNA, the CDR3 is TGTGCCAGCAGCTTAGAGACGGACAGCTCCTACGAGCAGTACGTC.

In this sample, this clonotype turned up a few times. The chain is built from TRBV7-9 and TRBJ2-1, with a weak D call TRBD1 (6 bases). Trimming removed 1 base at V and 4 bases at J, with 14 bases between. The CDR3 sequence is 16 residues long. In germline, CDR1 is SEHNR, CDR2 FQNEAQ (reference sequence). In DNA form, the CDR3 reads TGTGCCAGCAGCTTAGGGGTGGGGGCCTCTTACAATGAGCAGTTCTTC. Translated: CASSLGVGASYNEQFF.

The chain joins TRBV6-2 or TRBV6-3 to TRBJ2-6; D assignment may be TRBD1 or TRBD2 (5 bases each). Trimming took off 4 bases at V and 0 bases at J, with 13 bases between the two ends. This CDR3 is built from 17 residues. Germline V gives CDR1 MNHEY, CDR2 SVGEGT. The CDR3, as DNA: TGTGCCAGCAGTTGGGGGAGAGTAACCTCTGGGGCCAACGTCCTGACTTTC. Translation gives CASSWGRVTSGANVLTF.

This clonotype has only a few counts. The J gene is TRBJ2-7, the V gene TRBV5-1, with 9 bases lining up with TRBD2. J was trimmed by 3 bases and V by 3 bases; bases with no gene match: 4. This CDR3 has 14 residues. The V gene's germline CDR1 is SGHRS and CDR2 YFSETQ. CDR3 bases: TGCGCCAGCAGCTCGCGGGGGGGGAACTACGAGCAGTACTTC. Translation gives CASSSRGGNYEQYF.

The gene calls are TRBV28 and TRBJ2-7; D uncertain. Germline CDR1 MDHEN, CDR2 SYDVKM. V lost 3 bases and J lost 7, with 7 bases in between. This CDR3 region has 11 residues. CDR3 loop: CASSFQVEQYF. CDR3 DNA: TGTGCCAGCAGTTTTCAGGTGGAGCAGTACTTC.

This clonotype was seen at least ten times. This chain uses TRBV5-1 with TRBJ2-7; 7 nucleotides agree with TRBD2. The V and J ends lost 4 bases and 5 bases, in that order; junction bases with no gene match: 12. The CDR3 loop spans 15 amino acids. CDR1 SGHRS and CDR2 YFSETQ come from the germline V gene. CDR3 sequence (DNA): TGCGCCAGCAGCCTCATTGGCGGGGGTCTCAACGAGCAGTACTTC. It is translated as CASSLIGGGLNEQYF.

This chain uses TRBV7-9 with TRBJ2-1; 7 bases line up with TRBD2. CDR1 SEHNR and CDR2 FQNEAQ come from the germline V gene (reference sequence). This CDR3 has 17 residues. With V trimmed by 3 bases and J by 5 bases, 13 bases remained unmatched. The CDR3 DNA sequence: TGTGCCAGCAGCTTGGACGTAGTACGCCTAGCGGACAATGAGCAGTTCTTC. It yields the protein CASSLDVVRLADNEQFF.